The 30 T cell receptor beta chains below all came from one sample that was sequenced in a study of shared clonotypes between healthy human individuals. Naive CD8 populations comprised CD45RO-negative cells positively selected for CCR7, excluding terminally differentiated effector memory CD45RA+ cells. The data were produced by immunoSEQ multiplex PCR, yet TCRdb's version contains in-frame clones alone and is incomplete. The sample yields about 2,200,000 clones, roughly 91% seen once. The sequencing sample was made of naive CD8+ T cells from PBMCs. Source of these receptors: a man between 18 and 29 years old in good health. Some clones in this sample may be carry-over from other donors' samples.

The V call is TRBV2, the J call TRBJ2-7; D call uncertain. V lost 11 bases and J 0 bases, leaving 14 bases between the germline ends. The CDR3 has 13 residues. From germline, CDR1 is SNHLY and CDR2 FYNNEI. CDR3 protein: CASSLPFSYEQYF. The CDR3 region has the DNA TGTGCCTCCAGTCTCCCTTTCTCCTACGAGCAGTACTTC.

CDR3 sequence: CASTNRVGGEDGYTF. The CDR3 DNA follows: TGTGCCAGCACAAACCGGGTAGGGGGCGAGGATGGCTACACCTTC. The J gene is TRBJ1-2, the V gene TRBV19; 7 bases fit TRBD1. The CDR3 is 15 amino acids. CDR1 is LNHDA and CDR2 is SQIVND in the germline V gene (reference sequence). V shed 9 bases, J shed 6 bases, and the junction held 16 bases outside the gene matches.

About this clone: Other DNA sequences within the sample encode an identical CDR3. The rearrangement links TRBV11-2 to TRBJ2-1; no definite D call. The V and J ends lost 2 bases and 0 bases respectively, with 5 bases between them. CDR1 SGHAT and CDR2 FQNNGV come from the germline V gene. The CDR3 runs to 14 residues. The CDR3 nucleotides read TGTGCCAGCAGCTTACAGAGCTCCTACAATGAGCAGTTCTTC. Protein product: CASSLQSSYNEQFF.

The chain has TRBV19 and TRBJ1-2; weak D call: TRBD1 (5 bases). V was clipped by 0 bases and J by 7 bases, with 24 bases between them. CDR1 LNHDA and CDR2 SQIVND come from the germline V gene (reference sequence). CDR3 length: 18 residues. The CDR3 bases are TGTGCCAGTAGTATAGACGTCGGGAGACAGTCGCCTTTTGGTGGCTACACCTTC. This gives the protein CASSIDVGRQSPFGGYTF.

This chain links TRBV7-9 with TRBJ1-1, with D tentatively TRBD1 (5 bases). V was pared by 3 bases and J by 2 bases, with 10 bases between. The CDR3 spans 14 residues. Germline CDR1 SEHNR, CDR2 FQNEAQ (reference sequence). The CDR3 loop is CASSFTGPNTEAFF. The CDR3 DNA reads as TGTGCCAGCAGCTTTACAGGACCCAACACTGAAGCTTTCTTT.

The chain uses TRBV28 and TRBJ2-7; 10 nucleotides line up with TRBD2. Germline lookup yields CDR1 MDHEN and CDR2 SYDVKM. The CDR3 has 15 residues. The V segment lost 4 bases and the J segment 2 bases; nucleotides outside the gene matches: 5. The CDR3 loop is CASSSGLAAPYEQYF. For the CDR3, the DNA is TGTGCCAGCAGTTCCGGACTAGCGGCCCCCTACGAGCAGTACTTC.

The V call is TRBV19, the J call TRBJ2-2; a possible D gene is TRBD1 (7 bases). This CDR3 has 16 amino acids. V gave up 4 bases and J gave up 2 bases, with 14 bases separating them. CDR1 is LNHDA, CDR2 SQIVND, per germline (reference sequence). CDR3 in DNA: TGTGCCAGTAGTAGAGACAGGGAGGCTAACACCGGGGAGCTGTTTTTT. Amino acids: CASSRDREANTGELFF.

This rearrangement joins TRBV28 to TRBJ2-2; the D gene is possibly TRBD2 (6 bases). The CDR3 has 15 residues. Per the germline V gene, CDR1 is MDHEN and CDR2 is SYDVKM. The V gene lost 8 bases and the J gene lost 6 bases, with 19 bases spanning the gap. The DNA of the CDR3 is TGTGCCAGCGGATGGACGGGAGAAGCGGCCGGGGAGCTGTTTTTT. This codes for CASGWTGEAAGELFF.

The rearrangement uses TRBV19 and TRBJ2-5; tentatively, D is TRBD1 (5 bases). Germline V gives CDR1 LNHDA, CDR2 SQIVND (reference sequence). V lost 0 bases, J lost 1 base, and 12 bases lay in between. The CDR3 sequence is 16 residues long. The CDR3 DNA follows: TGTGCCAGTAGTATAGATCCCCCCCAGGGCCAAGAGACCCAGTACTTC. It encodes CASSIDPPQGQETQYF.

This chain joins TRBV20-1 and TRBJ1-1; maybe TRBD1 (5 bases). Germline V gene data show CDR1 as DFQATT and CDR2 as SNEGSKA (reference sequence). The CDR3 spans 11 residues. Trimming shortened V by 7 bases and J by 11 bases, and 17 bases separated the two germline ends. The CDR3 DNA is TGCAGTGTTACCCCTTCTGGGGGGGCTTTCTTT. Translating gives CSVTPSGGAFF.

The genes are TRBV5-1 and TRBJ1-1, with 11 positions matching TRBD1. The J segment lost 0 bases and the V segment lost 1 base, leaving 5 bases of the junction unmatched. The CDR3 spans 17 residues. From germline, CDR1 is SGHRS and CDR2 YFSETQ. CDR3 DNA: TGCGCCAGCAGCTTGCCGGGACAGGGGGTAATGAACACTGAAGCTTTCTTT. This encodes CASSLPGQGVMNTEAFF.

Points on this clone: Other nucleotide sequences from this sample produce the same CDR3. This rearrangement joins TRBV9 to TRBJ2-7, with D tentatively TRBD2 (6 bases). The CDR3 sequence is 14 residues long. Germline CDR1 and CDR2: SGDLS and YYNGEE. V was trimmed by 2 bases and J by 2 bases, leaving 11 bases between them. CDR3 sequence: CASSVGGTAYEQYF. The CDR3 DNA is TGTGCCAGCAGCGTCGGAGGGACCGCCTACGAGCAGTACTTC. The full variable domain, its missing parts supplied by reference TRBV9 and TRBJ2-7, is DSGVTQTPKHLITATGQRVTLRCSPRSGDLSVYWYQQSLDQGLQFLIQYYNGEERAKGNILERFSAQQFPDLHSELNLSSLELGDSALYFCASSVGGTAYEQYFGPGTRLTVT.

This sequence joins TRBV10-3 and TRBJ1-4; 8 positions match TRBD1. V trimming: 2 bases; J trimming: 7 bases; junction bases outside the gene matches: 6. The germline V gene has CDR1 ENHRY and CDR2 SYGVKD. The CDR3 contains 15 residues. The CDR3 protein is CAISEGQGLGEKLFF. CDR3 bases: TGTGCCATCAGTGAGGGACAGGGTTTAGGTGAAAAACTGTTTTTT.

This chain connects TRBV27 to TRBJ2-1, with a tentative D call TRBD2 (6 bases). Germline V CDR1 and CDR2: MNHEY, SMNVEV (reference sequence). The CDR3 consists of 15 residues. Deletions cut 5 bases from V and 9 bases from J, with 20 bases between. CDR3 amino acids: CASSTRDSPWREQFF. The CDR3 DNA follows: TGTGCCAGCAGTACCCGGGACTCACCTTGGCGTGAGCAGTTCTTC.

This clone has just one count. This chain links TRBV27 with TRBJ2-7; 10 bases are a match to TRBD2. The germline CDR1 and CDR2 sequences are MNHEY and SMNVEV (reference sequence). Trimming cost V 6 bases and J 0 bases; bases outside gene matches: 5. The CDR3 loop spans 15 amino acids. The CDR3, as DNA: TGTGCCAGCAGGACTAGCGGGTGGAGCTCCTACGAGCAGTACTTC. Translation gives CASRTSGWSSYEQYF.

CDR3 nucleotides: TGTGCCAGCAGCTTGAGAAGGGCCCCAGATACGCAGTATTTT. It encodes CASSLRRAPDTQYF. The chain is built from TRBV5-6 and TRBJ2-3; unclear D gene. This CDR3 contains 14 residues. CDR1 is SGHDT, CDR2 YYEEEE, per germline. Trimming stripped 1 base from V and 4 bases from J, with 10 bases between.

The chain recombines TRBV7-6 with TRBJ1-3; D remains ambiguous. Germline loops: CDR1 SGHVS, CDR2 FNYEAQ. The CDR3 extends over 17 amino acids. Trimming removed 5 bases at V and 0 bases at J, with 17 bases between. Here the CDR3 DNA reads TGTGCCAGCAGCCCTTCCCCAGGAGGGTACTCTGGAAACACCATATATTTT. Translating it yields CASSPSPGGYSGNTIYF.

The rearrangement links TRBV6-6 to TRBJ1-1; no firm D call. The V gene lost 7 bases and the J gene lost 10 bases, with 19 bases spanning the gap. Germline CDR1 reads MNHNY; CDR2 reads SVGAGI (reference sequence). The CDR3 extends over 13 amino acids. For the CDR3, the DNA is TGTGCCAGCACCGAGGCGGTGAACCCAGGAGCTTTCTTT. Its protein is CASTEAVNPGAFF.

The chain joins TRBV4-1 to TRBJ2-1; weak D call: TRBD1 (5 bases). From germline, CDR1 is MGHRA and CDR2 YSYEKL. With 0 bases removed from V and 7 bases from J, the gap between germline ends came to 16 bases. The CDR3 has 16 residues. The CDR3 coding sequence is TGCGCCAGCAGCCAAGACGGGCCAGGGCCTCGGAATGAGCAGTTCTTC. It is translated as CASSQDGPGPRNEQFF.

Here the CDR3 reads CASSGKWTSGRVYNEQFF. The CDR3 DNA is TGTGCCAGCAGCGGAAAATGGACTAGCGGGAGAGTCTACAATGAGCAGTTCTTC. The V gene is TRBV7-9, the J gene TRBJ2-1, with 13 bases lining up with TRBD2. Germline V lookup: CDR1 SEHNR, CDR2 FQNEAQ (reference sequence). Trimming cost V 5 bases and J 3 bases; bases outside gene matches: 10. The CDR3 is 18 residues long.

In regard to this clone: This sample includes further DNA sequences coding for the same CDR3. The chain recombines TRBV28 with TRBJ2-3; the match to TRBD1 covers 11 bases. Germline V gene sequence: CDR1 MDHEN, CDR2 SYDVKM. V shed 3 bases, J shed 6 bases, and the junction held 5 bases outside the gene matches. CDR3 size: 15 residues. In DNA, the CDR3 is TGTGCCAGCAGTTTGGACAGGGGGCTTGGGGATACGCAGTATTTT. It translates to CASSLDRGLGDTQYF.

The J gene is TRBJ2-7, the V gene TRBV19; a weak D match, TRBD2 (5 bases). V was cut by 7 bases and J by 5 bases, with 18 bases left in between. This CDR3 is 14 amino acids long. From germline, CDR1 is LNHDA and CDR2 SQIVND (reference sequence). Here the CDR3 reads CASNPRLAVDEQYF. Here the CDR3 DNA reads TGTGCCAGTAACCCCCGGCTAGCAGTCGACGAGCAGTACTTC.

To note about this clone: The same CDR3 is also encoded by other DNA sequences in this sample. This chain's CDR3 is CASGGSSYEQYF. The DNA for the CDR3 is TGTGCCAGCGGTGGGTCCTCCTACGAGCAGTACTTC. The chain employs TRBV9 and TRBJ2-7, with D hard to call. V was pared by 7 bases and J by 0 bases, with 8 bases between. The germline V gene has CDR1 SGDLS and CDR2 YYNGEE. This CDR3 has 12 residues.

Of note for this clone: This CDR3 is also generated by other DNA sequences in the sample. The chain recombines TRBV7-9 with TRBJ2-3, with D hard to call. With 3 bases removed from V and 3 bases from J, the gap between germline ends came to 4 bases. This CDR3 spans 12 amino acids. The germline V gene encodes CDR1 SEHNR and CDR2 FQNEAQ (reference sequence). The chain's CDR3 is CASSFGTDTQYF. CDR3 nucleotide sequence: TGTGCCAGCAGCTTTGGGACAGATACGCAGTATTTT.

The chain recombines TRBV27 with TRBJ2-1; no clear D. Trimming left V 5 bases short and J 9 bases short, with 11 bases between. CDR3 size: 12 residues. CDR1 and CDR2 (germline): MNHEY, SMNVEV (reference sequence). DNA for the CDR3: TGTGCCAGCAGTATGAACCCCCTTGAGCAGTTCTTC. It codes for CASSMNPLEQFF.

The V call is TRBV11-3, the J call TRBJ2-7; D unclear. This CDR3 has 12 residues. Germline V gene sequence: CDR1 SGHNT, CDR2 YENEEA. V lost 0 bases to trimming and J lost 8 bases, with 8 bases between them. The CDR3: CASSLDRAQQYF. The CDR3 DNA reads TGTGCCAGCAGCTTAGATCGAGCCCAGCAGTACTTC. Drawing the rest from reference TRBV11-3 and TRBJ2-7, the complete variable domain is EAGVVQSPRYKIIEKKQPVAFWCNPISGHNTLYWYLQNLGQGPELLIRYENEEAVDDSQLPKDRFSAERLKGVDSTLKIQPAELGDSAVYLCASSLDRAQQYFGPGTRLTVT.

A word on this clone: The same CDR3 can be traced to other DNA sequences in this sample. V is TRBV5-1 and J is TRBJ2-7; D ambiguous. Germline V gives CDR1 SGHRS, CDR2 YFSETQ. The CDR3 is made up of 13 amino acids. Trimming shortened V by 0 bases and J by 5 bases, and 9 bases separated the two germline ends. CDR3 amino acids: CASSLAGFDEQYF. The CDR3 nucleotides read TGCGCCAGCAGCTTGGCCGGGTTCGACGAGCAGTACTTC. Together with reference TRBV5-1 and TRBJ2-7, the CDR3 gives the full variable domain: KAGVTQTPRYLIKTRGQQVTLSCSPISGHRSVSWYQQTPGQGLQFLFEYFSETQRNKGNFPGRFSGRQFSNSRSEMNVSTLELGDSALYLCASSLAGFDEQYFGPGTRLTVT.

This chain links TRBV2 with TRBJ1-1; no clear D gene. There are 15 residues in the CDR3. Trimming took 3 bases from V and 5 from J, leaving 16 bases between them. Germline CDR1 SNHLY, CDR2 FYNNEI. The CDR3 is CASSDGLGIQTEAFF. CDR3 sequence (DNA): TGTGCCAGCAGTGACGGTCTGGGGATCCAGACTGAAGCTTTCTTT.

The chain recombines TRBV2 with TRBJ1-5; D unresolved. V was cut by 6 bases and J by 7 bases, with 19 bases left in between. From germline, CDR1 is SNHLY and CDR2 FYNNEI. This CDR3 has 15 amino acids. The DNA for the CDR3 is TGTGCCAGCAGGGGAAAACAACGAACGTCGCAGCCCCAGCATTTT. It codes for CASRGKQRTSQPQHF.

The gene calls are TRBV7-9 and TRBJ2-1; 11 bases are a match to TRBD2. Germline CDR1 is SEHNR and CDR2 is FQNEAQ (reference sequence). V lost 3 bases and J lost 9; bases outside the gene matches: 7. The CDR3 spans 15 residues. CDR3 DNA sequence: TGTGCCAGCAGCTTTCTAGCGGGAGGACAGGGTGAGCAGTTCTTC. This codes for CASSFLAGGQGEQFF.